The 11 T cell receptor beta chains presented below share a single source sample, sequenced in a study of blood T cell repertoires in COVID-19. Only in-frame clones appear in the TCRdb table, and some are missing; sequencing was by immunoSEQ multiplex PCR. This table has more than 60,000 clones, roughly 89% appearing once. The sample taken for sequencing was peripheral blood. The receptor set was obtained from a human donor in a cohort sampled during active COVID-19.

The chain combines TRBV7-9 with TRBJ2-3, with 10 bases identical to TRBD2. Trimming at V came to 6 bases and at J to 4 bases, leaving 10 bases not matched to a gene. The CDR3 has 16 residues. CDR1 and CDR2 from the germline V gene are SEHNR and FQNEAQ (reference sequence). In nucleotides, the CDR3 is TGTGCCAGCAGATTCCGACCTAGCGGGGGCGCAGATACGCAGTATTTT. This translates into CASRFRPSGGADTQYF.

The genes are TRBV6-5 and TRBJ1-3; D gene ambiguous. The length of the CDR3 is 12 residues. Deletions cut 7 bases from V and 5 bases from J, with 9 bases between. The germline gives CDR1 MNHEY, CDR2 SVGAGI. CDR3 nucleotide sequence: TGTGCCAGCATCGGTTCTCGAAACACCATATATTTT. Translating gives CASIGSRNTIYF.

This chain links TRBV6-5 with TRBJ2-7, with no clear D. This CDR3 contains 15 residues. V dropped 0 bases and J dropped 1 base, with 10 bases sitting between them. Germline V lookup: CDR1 MNHEY, CDR2 SVGAGI. The CDR3 nucleotides read TGTGCCAGCAGTTACTCCTTTGACACGTCCTACGAGCAGTACTTC. Translating gives CASSYSFDTSYEQYF.

This clone was counted a single time. The rearrangement uses TRBV27 and TRBJ2-7, with a possible D match to TRBD1 (5 bases). The germline V and J ends were trimmed by 3 bases and 2 bases, with 17 bases remaining between them. The germline V gene has CDR1 MNHEY and CDR2 SMNVEV (reference sequence). This CDR3 has 16 amino acids. The CDR3 bases are TGTGCCAGCAGTTTTCCCCAGGGTAGGGCTACCTACGAGCAGTACTTC. Its translation: CASSFPQGRATYEQYF.

The gene calls are TRBV18 and TRBJ1-1, with D tentatively TRBD1 (5 bases). Trimming took 8 bases from V and 0 from J, leaving 16 bases between them. CDR3 length: 15 residues. The germline CDR1 and CDR2 sequences are KGHSH and LQKENI. In DNA form, the CDR3 reads TGTGCCAGCCAAAAGGGGAAGGGGATGAACACTGAAGCTTTCTTT. Protein sequence: CASQKGKGMNTEAFF.

The chain is built from TRBV5-1 and TRBJ2-1, with D possibly matching TRBD1 (6 bases). V shed 1 base and J shed 7 bases, with 6 bases lying between them. There are 12 residues in the CDR3. Germline lookup yields CDR1 SGHRS and CDR2 YFSETQ. The chain's CDR3 is CASSLQGNEQFF. The DNA of the CDR3 is TGCGCCAGCAGCTTGCAGGGGAATGAGCAGTTCTTC.

This clone was seen just once. The rearrangement uses TRBV6-2 or TRBV6-3 and TRBJ2-5, with D unresolved. Germline V lookup: CDR1 MNHEY, CDR2 SVGEGT. This CDR3 region has 16 residues. V lost 6 bases, J lost 5 bases, and 22 bases lay in between. This chain's CDR3 is CASSSPLAAHWETQYF. In DNA, the CDR3 is TGTGCCAGCAGCTCTCCACTCGCGGCTCATTGGGAGACCCAGTACTTC.

The V gene is TRBV7-3, the J gene TRBJ2-2; D might be TRBD2 (6 bases). This CDR3 comprises 14 residues. V was shortened by 5 bases and J by 2 bases, with 9 bases between the two germline ends. Germline assignment: CDR1 SGHTA and CDR2 FQGTGA. CDR3 bases: TGTGCCAGCAGCCCCGGGGGTAACACCGGGGAGCTGTTTTTT. This translates into CASSPGGNTGELFF.

The genes are TRBV5-1 and TRBJ1-5; 7 positions agree with TRBD1. Trimming at V came to 0 bases and at J to 0 bases, leaving 12 bases not matched to a gene. The germline V gene has CDR1 SGHRS and CDR2 YFSETQ. This CDR3 contains 19 residues. As DNA, the CDR3 is TGCGCCAGCAGCTTGGACAGGGGAGGATTAGGGTATAGCAATCAGCCCCAGCATTTT. It encodes CASSLDRGGLGYSNQPQHF.

The chain couples TRBV5-1 to TRBJ1-5; D perhaps matches TRBD1 (5 bases). V was shortened by 4 bases and J by 4 bases, with 12 bases between the two germline ends. CDR3 length: 14 residues. The germline CDR1 and CDR2 sequences are SGHRS and YFSETQ. CDR3 sequence reads: CASSQGSGNQPQHF. The CDR3 DNA is TGCGCCAGCAGCCAGGGCTCAGGGAATCAGCCCCAGCATTTT.

V and J are TRBV5-4 and TRBJ2-7, with a tentative D call TRBD2 (6 bases). This CDR3 has 15 residues. Trimming removed 5 bases from V and 3 bases from J, with 18 bases in between. Germline V gene lookup returns CDR1 SGHNT and CDR2 YYREEE (reference sequence). Here the CDR3 reads CASRSLGGESYEQYF. The DNA of the CDR3 is TGTGCCAGCAGATCCCTGGGCGGGGAGAGCTACGAGCAGTACTTC.